One sample yielded the 8 T cell receptor beta chains listed below, sequenced in a study of blood T cell repertoires in COVID-19. Assay used: immunoSEQ multiplex PCR; TCRdb lists only in-frame clones, some missing. The sample yields about 190,000 clones, nearly 90% seen once. The sequenced sample consisted of peripheral blood. The receptor set was obtained from a man aged 50 to 59 with acute or convalescent COVID-19.

The chain employs TRBV7-9 and TRBJ2-3; 7 nucleotides match TRBD2. The germline V gene encodes CDR1 SEHNR and CDR2 FQNEAQ (reference sequence). This CDR3 has 14 amino acids. V was pared by 10 bases and J by 2 bases, with 9 bases of the junction left unmatched. The CDR3, as DNA: TGTGCCACTTCCAACAGCGGGGTCACAGATACGCAGTATTTT. It translates to CATSNSGVTDTQYF.

The gene calls are TRBV5-8 and TRBJ2-5; tentative D call: TRBD2 (6 bases). The ends were cut back, 4 bases at V and 2 bases at J, with 18 bases in the middle. Germline-derived CDR1 and CDR2 are SGHTS and YDEGEE. This CDR3 has 16 amino acids. The CDR3 coding sequence is TGTGCCAGCAGCCTATCGCCACTAGCAGGGCAAGAGACCCAGTACTTC. Encoded protein: CASSLSPLAGQETQYF.

V is TRBV7-9 and J is TRBJ2-2; D is perhaps TRBD1 (6 bases). Germline V gene lookup returns CDR1 SEHNR and CDR2 FQNEAQ (reference sequence). There are 16 residues in the CDR3. V shed 0 bases and J shed 0 bases, with 8 bases lying between them. CDR3 amino acids: CASSLARTANTGELFF. Written as DNA, the CDR3 is TGTGCCAGCAGCTTAGCTAGGACAGCGAACACCGGGGAGCTGTTTTTT.

This chain links TRBV5-1 with TRBJ1-1; D gene uncertain. Germline V lookup: CDR1 SGHRS, CDR2 YFSETQ. This CDR3 is 13 amino acids long. Trimming pared 4 bases from V and 3 bases from J, leaving 10 bases between. The CDR3 region is CASSQTPDTEAFF. The CDR3 region has the DNA TGCGCCAGCAGCCAGACACCAGACACTGAAGCTTTCTTT.

The genes are TRBV19 and TRBJ2-3; no firm D call. In germline, CDR1 is LNHDA, CDR2 SQIVND (reference sequence). The length of the CDR3 is 13 residues. Trimming took off 5 bases at V and 1 base at J, with 7 bases between the two ends. The CDR3 here is CASSDRGTDTQYF. The CDR3 DNA reads as TGTGCCAGTAGTGACCGGGGCACAGATACGCAGTATTTT.

The chain employs TRBV5-1 and TRBJ2-3; 7 positions match TRBD1. This CDR3 is 15 amino acids long. Germline CDR1 is SGHRS and CDR2 is YFSETQ. The J segment lost 5 bases and the V segment lost 5 bases, leaving 11 bases of the junction unmatched. The CDR3 region has the DNA TGCGCCAGCAGTATTGTGACAGGGTTGGGAGATACGCAGTATTTT. Its protein product is CASSIVTGLGDTQYF.

This sequence joins TRBV10-1 and TRBJ2-2; D gene unclear. Germline values: CDR1 WNHNN, CDR2 SYGVQD (reference sequence). V was clipped by 0 bases and J by 2 bases, with 10 bases between them. The CDR3 has 16 residues. CDR3 DNA: TGCGCCAGCAGTGAGTCGATCGGCGGAAACACCGGGGAGCTGTTTTTT. Protein sequence: CASSESIGGNTGELFF.

In this sample, this clone turned up once. The CDR3, as DNA: TGTGCCAGCAGCCAAGATCGGAGGGCCGTGACGCAGTATTTT. Its translation is CASSQDRRAVTQYF. The J gene is TRBJ2-3, the V gene TRBV3-1 (or the pseudogene TRBV3-2); a weak D match, TRBD2 (6 bases). Germline V gene data show CDR1 as LGHDT and CDR2 as YNNKEL (reference sequence). The length of the CDR3 is 14 residues. Trimming cost V 0 bases and J 9 bases, with 13 bases left between them.